One sample yielded the 6 T cell receptor beta chains listed below, sequenced in a study of sequential checkpoint blockade in melanoma. Treatment in this sample: randomized to nivolumab then ipilimumab (arm A) or the reverse (arm B). Measured with immunoSEQ multiplex PCR; TCRdb has only the in-frame clones, and not every one. The repertoire has roughly 11,000 clones, more than 65% of them found once; the top ten carry approximately 17%. This specimen was CD8+ T cells sorted from blood (inferred from file names), taken from a patient given nivolumab and ipilimumab in sequence. Receptors were obtained from a human donor with melanoma.

The rearrangement links TRBV9 to TRBJ1-1, with D possibly being TRBD1 (6 bases). The V end lost 2 bases, the J end lost 0 bases, and 11 bases lay between the germline ends. Per germline, CDR1 SGDLS and CDR2 YYNGEE. The CDR3 has 15 residues. In DNA, the CDR3 is TGTGCCAGCAGCGTCGGACAGAAATTGAACACTGAAGCTTTCTTT. Protein product: CASSVGQKLNTEAFF.

The V call is TRBV19, the J call TRBJ1-6; tentatively, D is TRBD1 (6 bases). The length of the CDR3 is 14 residues. The germline CDR1 and CDR2 sequences are LNHDA and SQIVND (reference sequence). V lost 5 bases and J 13 bases, leaving 18 bases between the germline ends. For the CDR3, the DNA is TGTGCCAGTAGTTCCAGGGGAGCTCGCCTCCCCCTCCACTTT. Its translation: CASSSRGARLPLHF.

This clone was found a few times. The rearrangement links TRBV6-5 to TRBJ1-1, with 7 bases lining up with TRBD1. Germline CDR1 and CDR2: MNHEY and SVGAGI. The junction had 9 bases not matched to a gene; V was cut back by 7 bases and J by 1 base. The CDR3 has 15 residues. Written as DNA, the CDR3 is TGTGCCAGCATCGCAACCTCAGGGGGGAACACTGAAGCTTTCTTT. Its protein is CASIATSGGNTEAFF.

J is TRBJ2-3 and V is TRBV5-6; TRBD2 aligns across 8 bases. Germline V gene data show CDR1 as SGHDT and CDR2 as YYEEEE. Trimming took 0 bases from V and 1 from J; bases not matched to a gene: 4. CDR3 length equals 16 residues. DNA of the CDR3: TGTGCCAGCAGCTTGGGAACCGGGGGGGGCACAGATACGCAGTATTTT. Translating gives CASSLGTGGGTDTQYF.

CDR3 sequence (DNA): TGTGCCAGCAGCATAAGCACAGATACGCAGTATTTT. Its translation: CASSISTDTQYF. The V gene is TRBV5-4, the J gene TRBJ2-3; D gene unclear. This CDR3 has 12 residues. V was pared by 4 bases and J by 0 bases, with 3 bases between. Germline V gene data show CDR1 as SGHNT and CDR2 as YYREEE (reference sequence).

The chain has TRBV11-2 and TRBJ2-5; weak D call: TRBD2 (6 bases). Germline CDR1 is SGHAT and CDR2 is FQNNGV. The CDR3 has 14 amino acids. V lost 2 bases and J lost 11, with 18 bases in between. The CDR3 DNA follows: TGTGCCAGCAGCTTAAGCGGTGTCCCGGGAGAGCAGTACTTC. Protein: CASSLSGVPGEQYF. The variable domain in full, with the rest retrieved from reference TRBV11-2 and TRBJ2-5, is EAGVAQSPRYKIIEKRQSVAFWCNPISGHATLYWYQQILGQGPKLLIQFQNNGVVDDSQLPKDRFSAERLKGVDSTLKIQPAKLEDSAVYLCASSLSGVPGEQYFGPGTRLLVL.